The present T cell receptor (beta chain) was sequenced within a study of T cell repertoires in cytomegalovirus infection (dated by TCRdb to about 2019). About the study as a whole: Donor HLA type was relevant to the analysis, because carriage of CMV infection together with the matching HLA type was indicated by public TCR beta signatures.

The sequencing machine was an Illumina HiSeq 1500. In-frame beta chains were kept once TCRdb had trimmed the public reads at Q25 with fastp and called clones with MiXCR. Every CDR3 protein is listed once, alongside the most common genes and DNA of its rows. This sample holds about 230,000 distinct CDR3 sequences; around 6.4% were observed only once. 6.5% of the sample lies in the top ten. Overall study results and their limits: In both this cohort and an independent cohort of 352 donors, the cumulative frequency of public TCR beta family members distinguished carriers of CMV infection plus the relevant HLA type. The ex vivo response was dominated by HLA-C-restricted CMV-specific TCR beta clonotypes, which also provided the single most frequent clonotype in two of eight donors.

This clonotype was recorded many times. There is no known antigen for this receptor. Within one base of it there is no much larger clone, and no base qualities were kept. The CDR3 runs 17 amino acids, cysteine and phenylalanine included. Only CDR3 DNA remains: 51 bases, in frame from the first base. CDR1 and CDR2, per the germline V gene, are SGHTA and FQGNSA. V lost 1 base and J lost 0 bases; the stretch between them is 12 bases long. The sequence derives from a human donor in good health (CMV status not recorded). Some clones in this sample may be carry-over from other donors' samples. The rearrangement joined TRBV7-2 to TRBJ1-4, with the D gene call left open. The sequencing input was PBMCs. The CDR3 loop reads CASSLGIPTATNEKLFF. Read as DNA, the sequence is TGTGCCAGCAGCTTAGGTATCCCGACCGCAACTAATGAAAAACTGTTTTTT.